Below, 18 T cell receptor beta chains from the same sample are listed, as sequenced in a study of post-analysis software for immune sequencing data. General study results and limits: Roughly 5 TRBV segments (TRBV5-6, TRBV5-1 and TRBV20-1 among them) occurred more frequently in patients than in controls.

Unique molecular identifiers were carried by the TCR beta cDNA libraries. TCRdb used MiXCR to reprocess the PCR reads, holding one entry per CDR3 protein. Seen here are hundreds of thousands of distinct CDR3 sequences, around 27% observed once, and the top ten hold approximately 0.6%. Their antigens remain unidentified. The sequenced sample was blood. The receptor source for this set is a girl aged 10 to 17 with multiple sclerosis.

The rearrangement joins TRBV20-1 to TRBJ1-2; D is possibly TRBD1 (6 bases). This CDR3 region has 15 residues. Looked up from germline, CDR1 is DFQATT and CDR2 is SNEGSKA (reference sequence). Deletions cut 4 bases from V and 0 bases from J, with 15 bases between. The CDR3 DNA is TGCAGTGCTAAGATACGACAGGCAGCTAACTATGGCTACACCTTC. Protein product: CSAKIRQAANYGYTF.

A few counts support this clonotype. The chain joins TRBV5-5 to TRBJ2-7; D gene ambiguous. Trimming pared 1 base from V and 0 bases from J, leaving 8 bases between. Germline-derived CDR1 and CDR2 are SGHKS and YYEKEE (reference sequence). CDR3 length: 14 residues. CDR3 coding DNA: TGTGCCAGCAGCTTGCGACTGGTCTCCTACGAGCAGTACTTC. Translated, it gives CASSLRLVSYEQYF. Drawing the rest from reference TRBV5-5 and TRBJ2-7, the complete variable domain is DAGVTQSPTHLIKTRGQQVTLRCSPISGHKSVSWYQQVLGQGPQFIFQYYEKEERGRGNFPDRFSARQFPNYSSELNVNALLLGDSALYLCASSLRLVSYEQYFGPGTRLTVT.

The V call is TRBV6-5, the J call TRBJ1-1; maybe TRBD1 (6 bases). V lost 0 bases and J lost 8, with 10 bases in between. CDR3 length equals 13 residues. Per germline, CDR1 MNHEY and CDR2 SVGAGI. The CDR3 protein is CASSYSLTGEAFF. DNA for the CDR3: TGTGCCAGCAGTTACTCGTTGACAGGAGAAGCTTTCTTT.

This clonotype was recorded a few times. The gene calls are TRBV6-4 and TRBJ2-1; no clear D. The V end lost 5 bases, the J end lost 12 bases, and 11 bases lay between the germline ends. CDR1 MRHNA and CDR2 SNTAGT come from the germline V gene. The CDR3 contains 11 residues. The CDR3 DNA follows: TGTGCCAGCAGTCCCGACGGTGGGCAGTTCTTC. Translation: CASSPDGGQFF.

This clonotype was found once. The chain is built from TRBV29-1 and TRBJ1-1; no firm D call. CDR3 length: 17 residues. The germline gives CDR1 SQVTM, CDR2 ANQGSEA. Trimming cost V 5 bases and J 1 base, with 23 bases left between them. The CDR3 region is CSVLPPPGEGSNTEAFF. In DNA form, the CDR3 reads TGCAGCGTTCTACCCCCTCCGGGCGAAGGTTCGAACACTGAAGCTTTCTTT.

This rearrangement joins TRBV6-1 to TRBJ2-7; 8 positions agree with TRBD1. V was clipped by 2 bases and J by 5 bases; unmatched bases: 11. The V gene's germline CDR1 is MNHNS and CDR2 SASEGT. The CDR3 runs to 16 residues. The CDR3 loop is CASSEPRTGIRDEQYF. For the CDR3, the DNA is TGTGCCAGCAGTGAACCCCGGACAGGGATCAGGGACGAGCAGTACTTC.

The chain combines TRBV10-3 with TRBJ1-2; no definite D call. The CDR3 loop spans 11 amino acids. CDR1 is ENHRY and CDR2 is SYGVKD in the germline V gene. V gave up 7 bases and J gave up 7 bases, with 10 bases separating them. The CDR3 sequence: CAINVRSGYTF. In DNA form, the CDR3 reads TGTGCCATCAATGTGAGGTCTGGCTACACCTTC.

The chain is built from TRBV7-2 and TRBJ2-5, with TRBD2 matching over 9 bases. The junction had 5 bases not matched to a gene; V was cut back by 1 base and J by 5 bases. The CDR3 sequence is 15 residues long. In germline, CDR1 is SGHTA, CDR2 FQGNSA. The CDR3: CASSLDGLAMETQYF. The CDR3 DNA is TGTGCCAGCAGCTTAGATGGACTAGCGATGGAGACCCAGTACTTC.

Concerning this clonotype itself: One end of the junction varies from germline; a read error may be responsible. The V and J genes are TRBV28 and TRBJ1-2; D remains unclear. CDR1 is MDHEN and CDR2 is SYDVKM in the germline V gene. The length of the CDR3 is 13 residues. CDR3 nucleotides: TGTGCCAGCAGCCCCCCAGCTAACCATGGCTACACCTTC. Protein: CASSPPANHGYTF.

This clonotype was observed a handful of times. The rearrangement joins TRBV15 to TRBJ1-2; no reliable D call. V lost 1 base and J 7 bases, leaving 10 bases between the germline ends. From germline, CDR1 is LNHNV and CDR2 YYDKDF (reference sequence). This CDR3 has 13 residues. CDR3 protein: CATSRGGGVGYTF. In DNA form, the CDR3 reads TGTGCCACCAGCAGAGGGGGAGGTGTTGGCTACACCTTC.

As for this clonotype: At one end the junction does not follow the germline gene, possibly because of a read error. DNA of the CDR3: TGTGCCTGCAGCGGTCAGGTAGCGGGAGGACAGTTCTTC. As protein: CACSGQVAGGQFF. The rearrangement uses TRBV9 and TRBJ2-1; 10 nucleotides match TRBD2. CDR1 is SGDLS, CDR2 YYNGEE, per germline. This CDR3 is 13 amino acids long. Full variable domain (remainder filled in from reference TRBV9 and TRBJ2-1): DSGVTQTPKHLITATGQRVTLRCSPRSGDLSVYWYQQSLDQGLQFLIQYYNGEERAKGNILERFSAQQFPDLHSELNLSSLELGDSALYFCACSGQVAGGQFFGPGTRLTVL.

The V gene is TRBV28, the J gene TRBJ1-5, with D unclear. This CDR3 region has 13 residues. CDR1 MDHEN and CDR2 SYDVKM come from the germline V gene. The ends were cut back, 10 bases at V and 0 bases at J, with 10 bases in the middle. The CDR3 DNA sequence: TGTGCCACCCGACACCTTAGCAATCAGCCCCAGCATTTT. Its protein is CATRHLSNQPQHF.

This clonotype was seen a few times. V and J are TRBV20-1 and TRBJ2-1; a weak D match, TRBD1 (5 bases). With 4 bases removed from V and 4 bases from J, the gap between germline ends came to 17 bases. Germline-derived CDR1 and CDR2 are DFQATT and SNEGSKA (reference sequence). The CDR3 has 15 amino acids. The CDR3 protein is CSAKTVPTYYNEQFF. In DNA, the CDR3 is TGCAGTGCTAAGACAGTACCTACGTATTACAATGAGCAGTTCTTC.

Only a few counts were recorded for this clonotype. The CDR3 is CASSHPLAGGMNEQFF. The CDR3 DNA reads TGCGCCAGCAGCCACCCCCTAGCAGGGGGCATGAATGAGCAGTTCTTC. The V and J genes are TRBV5-1 and TRBJ2-1; 8 bases map to TRBD1. V lost 4 bases and J lost 7; bases outside the gene matches: 13. Germline CDR1 reads SGHRS; CDR2 reads YFSETQ. The CDR3 covers 16 residues.

This clonotype was observed a single time. This chain uses TRBV7-2 with TRBJ2-5; 14 nucleotides line up with TRBD2. The V gene end was trimmed by 5 bases and the J gene end by 4 bases; junction bases not matched to a gene: 12. The V gene's germline CDR1 is SGHTA and CDR2 FQGNSA. This CDR3 spans 18 amino acids. Here the CDR3 reads CASSATSGGALLGETQYF. In nucleotides, the CDR3 is TGTGCCAGCAGCGCGACTAGCGGGGGGGCTTTACTGGGAGAGACCCAGTACTTC. Full variable domain (outside the CDR3, taken from reference TRBV7-2 and TRBJ2-5): GAGVSQSPSNKVTEKGKDVELRCDPISGHTALYWYRQSLGQGLEFLIYFQGNSAPDKSGLPSDRFSAERTGGSVSTLTIQRTQQEDSAVYLCASSATSGGALLGETQYFGPGTRLLVL.

V usage is TRBV7-9 and J usage is TRBJ2-1, with D hard to call. The germline V gene has CDR1 SEHNR and CDR2 FQNEAQ (reference sequence). V shed 5 bases and J shed 10 bases, with 12 bases lying between them. The CDR3 is 12 amino acids. The CDR3 reads CASSTLLEEQFF. The CDR3 DNA is TGTGCCAGCAGCACCCTTCTCGAGGAGCAGTTCTTC.

This sequence joins TRBV10-3 and TRBJ2-6; 8 positions agree with TRBD1. The CDR3 totals 18 residues. The ends lost 4 bases at V and 0 bases at J; junction bases unmatched: 8. Germline values: CDR1 ENHRY, CDR2 SYGVKD. The CDR3 nucleotides read TGTGCCATCAGTGTCGGGACAGGTTCCACCTCTGGGGCCAACGTCCTGACTTTC. It yields the protein CAISVGTGSTSGANVLTF.

This clonotype was detected a few times. The V call is TRBV20-1, the J call TRBJ2-5; 9 bases align to TRBD1. V shed 6 bases and J 6 bases; nucleotides not matched to a gene: 8. The CDR3 loop spans 13 amino acids. The germline V gene has CDR1 DFQATT and CDR2 SNEGSKA (reference sequence). This chain's CDR3 is CSATDRGIQTQYF. DNA for the CDR3: TGCAGTGCAACAGACAGGGGGATACAGACCCAGTACTTC.